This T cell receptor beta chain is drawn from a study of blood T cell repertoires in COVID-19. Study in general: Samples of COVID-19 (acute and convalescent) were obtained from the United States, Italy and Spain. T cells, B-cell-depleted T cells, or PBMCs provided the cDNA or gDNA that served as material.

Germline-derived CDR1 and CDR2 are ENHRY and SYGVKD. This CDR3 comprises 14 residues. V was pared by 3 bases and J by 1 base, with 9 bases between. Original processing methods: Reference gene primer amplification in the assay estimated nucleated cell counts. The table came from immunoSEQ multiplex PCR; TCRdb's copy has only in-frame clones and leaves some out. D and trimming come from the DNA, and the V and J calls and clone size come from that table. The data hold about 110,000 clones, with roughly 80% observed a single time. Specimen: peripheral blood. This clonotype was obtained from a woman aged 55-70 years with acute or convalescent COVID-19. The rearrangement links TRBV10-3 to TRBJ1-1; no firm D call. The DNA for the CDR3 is TGTGCCATCAGTGAAGAGGGAGGGAACACTGAAGCTTTCTTT. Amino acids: CAISEEGGNTEAFF.